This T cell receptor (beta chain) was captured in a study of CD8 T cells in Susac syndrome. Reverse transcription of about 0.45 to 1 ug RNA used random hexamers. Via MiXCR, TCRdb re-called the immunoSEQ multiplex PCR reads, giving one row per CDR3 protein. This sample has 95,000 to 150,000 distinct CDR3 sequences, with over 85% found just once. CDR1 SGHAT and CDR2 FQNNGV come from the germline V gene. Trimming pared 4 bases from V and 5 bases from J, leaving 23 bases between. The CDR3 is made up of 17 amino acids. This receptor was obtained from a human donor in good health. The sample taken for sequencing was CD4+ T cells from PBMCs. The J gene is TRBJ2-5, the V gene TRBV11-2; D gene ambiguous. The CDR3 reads CASSSLGASYLRETQYF. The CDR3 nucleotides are TGTGCCAGCAGCTCCCTAGGTGCATCCTATTTGAGGGAGACCCAGTACTTC.